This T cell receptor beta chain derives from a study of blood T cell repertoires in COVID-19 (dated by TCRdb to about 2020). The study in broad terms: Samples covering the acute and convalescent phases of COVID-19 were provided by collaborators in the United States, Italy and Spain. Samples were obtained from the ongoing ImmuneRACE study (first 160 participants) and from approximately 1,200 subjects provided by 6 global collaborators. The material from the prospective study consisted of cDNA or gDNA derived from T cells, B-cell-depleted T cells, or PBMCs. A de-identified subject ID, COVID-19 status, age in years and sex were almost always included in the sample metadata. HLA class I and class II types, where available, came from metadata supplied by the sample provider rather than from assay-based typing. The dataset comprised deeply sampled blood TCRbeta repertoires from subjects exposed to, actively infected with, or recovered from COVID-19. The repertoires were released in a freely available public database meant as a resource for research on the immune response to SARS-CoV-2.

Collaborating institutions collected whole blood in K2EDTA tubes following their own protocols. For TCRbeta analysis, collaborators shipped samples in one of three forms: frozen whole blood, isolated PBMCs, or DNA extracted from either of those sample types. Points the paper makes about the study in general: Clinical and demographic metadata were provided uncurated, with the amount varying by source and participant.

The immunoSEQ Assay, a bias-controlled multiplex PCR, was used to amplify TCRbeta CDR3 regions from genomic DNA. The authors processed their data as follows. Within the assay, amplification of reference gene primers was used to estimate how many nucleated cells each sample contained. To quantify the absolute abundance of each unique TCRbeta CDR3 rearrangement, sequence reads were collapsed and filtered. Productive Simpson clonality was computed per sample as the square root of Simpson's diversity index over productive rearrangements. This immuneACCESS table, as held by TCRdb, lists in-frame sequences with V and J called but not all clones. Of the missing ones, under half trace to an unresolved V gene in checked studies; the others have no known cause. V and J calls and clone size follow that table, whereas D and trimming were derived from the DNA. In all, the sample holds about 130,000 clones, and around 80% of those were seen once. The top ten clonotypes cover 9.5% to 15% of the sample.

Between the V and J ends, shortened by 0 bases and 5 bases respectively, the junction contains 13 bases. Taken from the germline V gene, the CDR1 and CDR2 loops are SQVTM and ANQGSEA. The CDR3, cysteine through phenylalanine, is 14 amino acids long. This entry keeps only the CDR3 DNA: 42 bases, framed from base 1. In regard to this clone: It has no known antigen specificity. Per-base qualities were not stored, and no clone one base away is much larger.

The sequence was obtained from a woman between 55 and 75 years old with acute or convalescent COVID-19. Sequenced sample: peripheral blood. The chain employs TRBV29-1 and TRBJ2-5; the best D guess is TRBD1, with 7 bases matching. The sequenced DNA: TGCAGCGTTGAAGATCGCAGGGGGGTGGAGACCCAGTACTTC. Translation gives CSVEDRRGVETQYF.